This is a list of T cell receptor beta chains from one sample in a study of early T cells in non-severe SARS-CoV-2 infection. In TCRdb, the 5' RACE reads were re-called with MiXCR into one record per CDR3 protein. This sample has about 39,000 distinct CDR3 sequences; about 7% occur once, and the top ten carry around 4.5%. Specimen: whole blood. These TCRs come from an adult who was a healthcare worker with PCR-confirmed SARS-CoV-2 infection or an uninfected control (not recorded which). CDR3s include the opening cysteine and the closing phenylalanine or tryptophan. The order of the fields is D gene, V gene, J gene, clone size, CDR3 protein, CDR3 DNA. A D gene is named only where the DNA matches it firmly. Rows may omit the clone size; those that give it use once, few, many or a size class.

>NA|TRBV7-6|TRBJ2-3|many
CASRYTARADTQYF
TGTGCCAGCCGCTATACTGCCCGGGCAGATACGCAGTATTTT
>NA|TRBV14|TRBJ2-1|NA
CASRPQGYNEQFF
TGTGCCAGCAGGCCACAGGGATACAATGAGCAGTTCTTC
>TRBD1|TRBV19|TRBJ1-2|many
CASSIRATDRGSGYTF
TGTGCCAGTAGTATCAGGGCTACCGACAGGGGAAGCGGCTACACCTTC
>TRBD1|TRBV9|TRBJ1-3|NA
CASSAGDSSGNTIYF
TGTGCCAGCAGCGCCGGGGACAGCTCTGGAAACACCATATATTTT
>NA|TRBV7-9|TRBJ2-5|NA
CASSLNSETQYF
TGTGCCAGCAGCTTAAATAGTGAGACCCAGTACTTC
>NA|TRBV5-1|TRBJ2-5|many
CASSQLWGPEATQYF
TGCGCCAGCAGTCAGCTGTGGGGCCCTGAGGCGACCCAGTACTTC
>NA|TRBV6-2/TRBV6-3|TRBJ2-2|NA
CASSQLLGANTGELFF
TGTGCCAGCAGTCAACTATTAGGAGCGAACACCGGGGAGCTGTTTTTT
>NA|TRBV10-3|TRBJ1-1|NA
CAISEYGGKGTSEAFF
TGTGCCATCAGTGAGTACGGAGGGAAGGGGACTTCTGAAGCTTTCTTT
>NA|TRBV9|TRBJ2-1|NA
CASSVSGVPYNEQFF
TGTGCCAGCAGCGTATCGGGGGTCCCCTACAATGAGCAGTTCTTC
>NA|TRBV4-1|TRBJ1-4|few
CASSHWRQEATNEKLFF
TGCGCCAGCAGCCACTGGAGACAGGAAGCAACTAATGAAAAACTGTTTTTT
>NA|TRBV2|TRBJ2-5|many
CASTESKTQYF
TGTGCCAGCACGGAGTCAAAGACCCAGTACTTC
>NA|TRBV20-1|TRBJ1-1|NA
CSARANTEAFF
TGCAGTGCTAGAGCTAACACTGAAGCTTTCTTT
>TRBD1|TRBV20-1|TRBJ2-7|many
CSARLGTGGYEQYF
TGCAGTGCTAGATTGGGGACAGGGGGTTACGAGCAGTACTTC
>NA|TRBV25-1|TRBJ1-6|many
CASRDPHGFSPLHF
TGTGCCAGCAGGGACCCGCACGGGTTTTCACCCCTCCACTTT
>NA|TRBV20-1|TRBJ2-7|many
CSLVRHYQVDAYEQYF
TGCAGCCTAGTCCGACACTATCAGGTAGACGCCTACGAGCAGTACTTC
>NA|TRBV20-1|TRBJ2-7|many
CSARVGGATLEQYF
TGCAGTGCTAGAGTTGGTGGCGCCACCCTGGAGCAGTACTTC
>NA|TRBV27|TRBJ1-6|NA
CASFGPYYNSPLHF
TGTGCCAGCTTCGGGCCCTACTATAATTCACCCCTCCACTTT
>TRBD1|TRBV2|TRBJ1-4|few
CASSATGFTNEKLFF
TGTGCCAGCAGTGCGACAGGGTTCACTAATGAAAAACTGTTTTTT
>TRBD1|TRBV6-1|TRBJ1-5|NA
CASVTGDRGHQPQHF
TGTGCCAGCGTTACGGGGGACAGGGGGCATCAGCCCCAGCATTTT
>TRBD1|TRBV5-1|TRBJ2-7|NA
CASSLQGAAYEQYF
TGCGCCAGCAGCTTACAGGGGGCGGCCTACGAGCAGTACTTC
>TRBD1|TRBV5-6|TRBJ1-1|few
CASSDGQGRWSEAFF
TGTGCCAGCAGCGACGGACAGGGTCGATGGTCCGAAGCTTTCTTT
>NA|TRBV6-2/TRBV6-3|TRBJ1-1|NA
CASSYGLFTEAFF
TGTGCCAGCAGTTATGGATTATTCACTGAAGCTTTCTTT
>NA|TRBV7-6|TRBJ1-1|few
CASSRADISNTEAFF
TGTGCCAGCAGTCGGGCAGACATCTCGAACACTGAAGCTTTCTTT
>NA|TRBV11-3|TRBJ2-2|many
CASSFLPAASVPGELFF
TGTGCCAGCAGCTTCCTTCCAGCTGCTAGCGTCCCCGGGGAGCTGTTTTTT
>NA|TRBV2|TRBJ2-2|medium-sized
CASRPGAVHTGELFF
TGTGCCAGCAGGCCCGGGGCCGTACACACCGGGGAGCTGTTTTTT
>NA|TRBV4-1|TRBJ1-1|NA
CASSQGTANTEAFF
TGCGCCAGCAGCCAGGGGACGGCGAACACTGAAGCTTTCTTT
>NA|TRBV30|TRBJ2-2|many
CASSKASLNTGELFF
TGTGCCTCGTCCAAGGCTAGCCTGAACACCGGGGAGCTGTTTTTT